What follows is one T cell receptor beta chain and its context. These data originate in a study of T cells in Graves' hyperthyroidism and ophthalmopathy. Drawn at first hyperthyroidism diagnosis, the blood sample preceded any ophthalmopathy symptoms. The CDR3 is 15 residues long. Germline V lookup: CDR1 ENHRY, CDR2 SYGVKD. V shed 5 bases, J shed 4 bases, and the junction held 2 bases outside the gene matches. TCR beta CDR3 regions were amplified from RNA. Primed by the HTBI set, a first-round RT-PCR was run on the TCR CDR3. TCRdb re-analysed the multiplex PCR reads in MiXCR, keeping a single row per CDR3 protein. Seen here are approximately 620,000 distinct CDR3 sequences, about 15% observed once, and the top ten hold 5.5% to 7.5%.

This clonotype originated in a woman in her twenties or thirties with Graves' hyperthyroidism that later progressed to Graves' ophthalmopathy. Sequenced material: blood. The rearrangement uses TRBV10-3 and TRBJ2-2; 12 bases line up with TRBD1. The CDR3 protein is CAISPGQGATGELFF. CDR3 sequence (DNA): TGTGCCATCAGTCCGGGACAGGGGGCCACCGGGGAGCTGTTTTTT.